This T cell receptor beta chain stems from a study of yellow fever vaccine responses in identical twins. Study-wide points: Reportedly, twins' vaccine T cell responses looked partly convergent and partly personalized.

Using its own MiXCR run on the RT-PCR reads, TCRdb lists one record per CDR3 protein. The repertoire holds under 3,000 distinct CDR3 sequences, with over 75% as singletons. The germline CDR1 and CDR2 sequences are SGHNT and YENEEA. V lost 5 bases to trimming and J lost 5 bases, with 18 bases between them. This CDR3 has 15 residues. To note about this clonotype: The target antigen is unknown.

This sample comprised T cells from blood (PBMCs), unsorted or a sorted subset (not recorded which), obtained before or after yellow fever vaccination (not recorded which). The sequence was obtained from a woman under 30 who received the yellow fever vaccine. The chain employs TRBV11-3 and TRBJ1-1; D not resolved. DNA for the CDR3: TGTGCCAGCAGCACCCGGGTCTCCCCTGGGACTGAAGCTTTCTTT. Its protein product is CASSTRVSPGTEAFF. The full variable domain, completed using reference TRBV11-3 and TRBJ1-1, is EAGVVQSPRYKIIEKKQPVAFWCNPISGHNTLYWYLQNLGQGPELLIRYENEEAVDDSQLPKDRFSAERLKGVDSTLKIQPAELGDSAVYLCASSTRVSPGTEAFFGQGTRLTVV.